The 14 T cell receptor beta chains listed next were all sequenced from one sample in a study of CD8 T cells in Susac syndrome. RNA totalling roughly 0.45 to 1 ug underwent reverse transcription with random hexamers. TCRdb fed the immunoSEQ multiplex PCR reads into MiXCR, producing one record per CDR3 protein. This repertoire shows a few hundred thousand distinct CDR3 sequences, roughly nine tenths found once; its top ten account for 0.065%. Material for sequencing was CD4+ T cells from PBMCs. These TCRs come from a human donor with multiple sclerosis.

The chain joins TRBV18 to TRBJ2-1, with a tentative D call TRBD2 (6 bases). V was clipped by 0 bases and J by 7 bases, with 13 bases between them. The germline gives CDR1 KGHSH, CDR2 LQKENI. CDR3 size: 15 residues. This CDR3 reads CASSPPATSPNEQFF. CDR3 in DNA: TGTGCCAGCTCACCACCGGCGACTAGTCCTAATGAGCAGTTCTTC.

The count of this clonotype is one. This chain connects TRBV18 to TRBJ1-1; unclear D gene. CDR3 size: 15 residues. In germline, CDR1 is KGHSH, CDR2 LQKENI. The germline V and J ends were trimmed by 0 bases and 3 bases, with 11 bases remaining between them. The CDR3 here is CASSPPDRTDTEAFF. In nucleotides, the CDR3 is TGTGCCAGCTCACCACCGGACCGAACGGACACTGAAGCTTTCTTT.

This chain joins TRBV7-6 and TRBJ2-7, with 10 bases identical to TRBD1. The J segment lost 5 bases and the V segment lost 5 bases, leaving 9 bases of the junction unmatched. Germline CDR1 and CDR2: SGHVS and FNYEAQ. This CDR3 contains 15 residues. The CDR3 spells CASSDVGTGVHEQYF. CDR3 nucleotide sequence: TGTGCCAGCAGCGACGTGGGGACAGGGGTCCACGAGCAGTACTTC.

This clonotype occurred once. The DNA is left out, because the CDR3 cannot be placed on it with certainty; the CDR3 is given as TCRdb lists it. The chain uses TRBV6-6 and TRBJ1-2; the D call TRBD1 from the table was never checked on the DNA. The germline gives CDR1 MNHNY, CDR2 SVGAGI (reference sequence). The length of the CDR3 is 15 amino acids, counting both ends. CDR3 loop: CASSYPSGRGYGYTF.

V usage is TRBV29-1 and J usage is TRBJ2-3; D possibly corresponds to TRBD2 (5 bases). V lost 4 bases and J lost 4, with 12 bases in between. Germline V gene lookup returns CDR1 SQVTM and CDR2 ANQGSEA. CDR3 length: 13 amino acids. The CDR3 DNA is TGCAGCGTTGCCCGGGATCCCTCAGATACGCAGTATTTT. Protein sequence: CSVARDPSDTQYF.

The chain has TRBV12-3 or TRBV12-4 and TRBJ2-7; tentative D call: TRBD1 (5 bases). There are 16 residues in the CDR3. Trimming pared 6 bases from V and 3 bases from J, leaving 21 bases between. CDR3 protein: CASSTSEQGYDYEQYF. CDR3 nucleotide sequence: TGTGCCAGCAGCACCTCGGAGCAGGGATATGACTACGAGCAGTACTTC.

This rearrangement joins TRBV10-3 to TRBJ2-7; 8 nucleotides align to TRBD2. V lost 4 bases, J lost 3 bases, and 5 bases stayed unmatched. Germline V lookup: CDR1 ENHRY, CDR2 SYGVKD. There are 14 residues in the CDR3. CDR3 DNA sequence: TGTGCCATCAGTGTCGGGAGGGGGGTCTACGAGCAGTACTTC. Translated: CAISVGRGVYEQYF.

The chain joins TRBV5-4 to TRBJ1-2; no firm D call. Germline values: CDR1 SGHNT, CDR2 YYREEE (reference sequence). This CDR3 is built from 14 residues. V shed 0 bases and J shed 4 bases, with 10 bases lying between them. In DNA, the CDR3 is TGTGCCAGCAGCTTGGAACAACCTCTCTATGGCTACACCTTC. Translation gives CASSLEQPLYGYTF.

The chain couples TRBV4-2 to TRBJ2-1, with D maybe TRBD2 (7 bases). From germline, CDR1 is LGHNA and CDR2 YNFKEQ. Between the trimmed V and J ends, which lost 0 bases and 5 bases, there was a span of 17 bases. The CDR3 extends over 17 amino acids. The CDR3 here is CASSQDPAGAPDNEQFF. The DNA of the CDR3 is TGTGCCAGCAGCCAAGATCCGGCGGGGGCACCCGACAATGAGCAGTTCTTC.

The V call is TRBV2, the J call TRBJ1-5, with D perhaps TRBD1 (6 bases). This CDR3 has 16 amino acids. The V gene's germline CDR1 is SNHLY and CDR2 FYNNEI. V was clipped by 6 bases and J by 4 bases, with 19 bases between them. The DNA for the CDR3 is TGTGCCAGCAGAGGCGGGGTACAGGGAGGGAATCAGCCCCAGCATTTT. It specifies CASRGGVQGGNQPQHF.

This sequence joins TRBV30 and TRBJ1-2; maybe TRBD1 (6 bases). V lost 8 bases and J lost 4, with 23 bases in between. CDR1 GTSNPN and CDR2 SVGIG come from the germline V gene (reference sequence). CDR3 size: 15 residues. CDR3 amino acids: CARHTPDSTIYGYTF. Here the CDR3 DNA reads TGTGCCCGGCATACTCCGGACAGCACTATCTATGGCTACACCTTC.

The chain is built from TRBV5-6 and TRBJ2-1; D may be TRBD2 (6 bases). CDR1 is SGHDT and CDR2 is YYEEEE in the germline V gene. The CDR3 has 16 amino acids. Deletions cut 4 bases from V and 4 bases from J, with 18 bases between. The CDR3 nucleotides are TGTGCCAGCAGCACGCAACGGGGGAACCTGTACAATGAGCAGTTCTTC. This gives the protein CASSTQRGNLYNEQFF.

The rearrangement links TRBV15 to TRBJ1-2, with TRBD1 matching 9 bases. The CDR3 extends over 16 amino acids. V shed 1 base and J 4 bases; nucleotides not matched to a gene: 7. Germline V gives CDR1 LNHNV, CDR2 YYDKDF (reference sequence). CDR3 nucleotide sequence: TGTGCCACCAGCAGAGGAGGGGGACAGGGCGGCTATGGCTACACCTTC. Protein product: CATSRGGGQGGYGYTF.

Details on this clonotype: One junction end does not reproduce the germline sequence, and a read error may be involved. J is TRBJ1-2 and V is TRBV7-9; TRBD1 aligns across 8 bases. Germline V lookup: CDR1 SEHNR, CDR2 FQNEAQ (reference sequence). CDR3 length: 14 amino acids. This CDR3 reads CASRQGGQGKTTIF. The CDR3 bases are TGTGCCAGCAGACAGGGGGGGCAGGGAAAGACCACCATCTTC. The whole variable domain, remainder taken from reference TRBV7-9 and TRBJ1-2, is DTGVSQNPRHKITKRGQNVTFRCDPISEHNRLYWYRQTLGQGPEFLTYFQNEAQLEKSRLLSDRFSAERPKGSFSTLEIQRTEQGDSAMYLCASRQGGQGKTTIFGSGTRLTVV.